This T cell receptor beta chain was captured by sequencing in a study of T cell responses to AZD1222 COVID-19 vaccine. The CDR3 is 13 residues long. The V end was cut by 1 base, the J end by 3 bases, with 5 bases between. From germline, CDR1 is ENHRY and CDR2 SYGVKD. The repertoire was sequenced with immunoSEQ multiplex PCR; TCRdb's copy has only in-frame clones and lacks some. The sample contains under 150,000 clones, about 90% of which appear only once. Specimen: peripheral blood, collected on day 0 of AZD1222 vaccination. The receptor's source is an adult in good health. The rearrangement joins TRBV10-3 to TRBJ2-3; D is ambiguous. CDR3 nucleotide sequence: TGTGCCATCAGTGAGTTTCGAACAGATACGCAGTATTTT. Translation: CAISEFRTDTQYF.